Listed below are T cell receptor beta chains from one sample, sequenced in a study of T cell responses to AZD1222 COVID-19 vaccine. Data came from immunoSEQ multiplex PCR; TCRdb stores just in-frame clones and leaves some out. The sample lists 150,000 to 200,000 clones; 85% to 95% were seen once. The source material was peripheral blood, sampled 28 days after the second dose of the MenACWY control vaccine. These receptors came from an adult who received the MenACWY meningococcal vaccine as a control. Both conserved end residues are part of each CDR3. Each record gives: clone size, V gene, D gene, J gene, CDR3 protein, CDR3 DNA. D genes are given only for firm matches. Size is stated for part of the rows, as once, few or many counts, or as a class when the clone is expanded.

clone size: few
V gene: TRBV29-1
D gene: .
J gene: TRBJ2-1
CDR3 protein: CSVEVFLTREQFF
CDR3 DNA: TGCAGCGTTGAAGTTTTCCTAACACGTGAGCAGTTCTTC

clone size: .
V gene: TRBV6-5
D gene: .
J gene: TRBJ2-2
CDR3 protein: CASSYSWGADTGELFF
CDR3 DNA: TGTGCCAGCAGTTACTCTTGGGGCGCTGACACCGGGGAGCTGTTTTTT

clone size: .
V gene: TRBV5-1
D gene: .
J gene: TRBJ2-2
CDR3 protein: CASSVTVAGTGELFF
CDR3 DNA: TGCGCCAGCAGCGTGACAGTGGCAGGGACCGGGGAGCTGTTTTTT

clone size: .
V gene: TRBV23-1
D gene: TRBD1
J gene: TRBJ2-7
CDR3 protein: CASSQSRCPTGGSYEQYF
CDR3 DNA: TGCGCCAGCAGTCAATCGCGGTGCCCGACAGGGGGCTCCTACGAGCAGTACTTC

clone size: .
V gene: TRBV3-1/TRBV3-2
D gene: .
J gene: TRBJ2-6
CDR3 protein: CASSPGSLRANVLTF
CDR3 DNA: TGTGCCAGCAGCCCGGGGTCTCTTCGGGCCAACGTCCTGACTTTC

clone size: .
V gene: TRBV15
D gene: .
J gene: TRBJ1-2
CDR3 protein: CATSSSRNYGYTF
CDR3 DNA: TGTGCCACCAGCAGCTCGCGGAACTATGGCTACACCTTC

clone size: .
V gene: TRBV5-1
D gene: .
J gene: TRBJ1-4
CDR3 protein: CASSLEGDPSANEKLFF
CDR3 DNA: TGCGCCAGCAGCTTGGAGGGAGACCCGAGCGCTAATGAAAAACTGTTTTTT

clone size: .
V gene: TRBV5-1
D gene: .
J gene: TRBJ1-4
CDR3 protein: CASSAGPNEKLFF
CDR3 DNA: TGCGCCAGCAGCGCAGGCCCTAATGAAAAACTGTTTTTT

clone size: .
V gene: TRBV10-3
D gene: .
J gene: TRBJ1-2
CDR3 protein: CAISGQNYGYTF
CDR3 DNA: TGTGCCATCAGTGGACAGAACTATGGCTACACCTTC

clone size: once
V gene: TRBV28
D gene: .
J gene: TRBJ2-1
CDR3 protein: CASSPQSPSYNEQFF
CDR3 DNA: TGTGCCAGCAGCCCACAATCACCCTCCTACAATGAGCAGTTCTTC

clone size: .
V gene: TRBV27
D gene: TRBD1
J gene: TRBJ1-2
CDR3 protein: CASSLQGVNYGYTF
CDR3 DNA: TGTGCCAGCAGTTTACAGGGGGTCAACTATGGCTACACCTTC

clone size: .
V gene: TRBV6-1
D gene: .
J gene: TRBJ2-1
CDR3 protein: CASSERGWGYNEQFF
CDR3 DNA: TGTGCCAGCAGTGAACGGGGGTGGGGATACAATGAGCAGTTCTTC

clone size: .
V gene: TRBV3-1/TRBV3-2
D gene: .
J gene: TRBJ1-6
CDR3 protein: CASGSYNSPLHF
CDR3 DNA: TGTGCCAGCGGGAGTTACAATTCACCCCTCCACTTT

clone size: .
V gene: TRBV11-3
D gene: .
J gene: TRBJ2-2
CDR3 protein: CASSRNTGELFF
CDR3 DNA: TGTGCCAGCAGCCGGAACACCGGGGAGCTGTTTTTT

clone size: once
V gene: TRBV19
D gene: TRBD1
J gene: TRBJ2-7
CDR3 protein: CASSIGTGTYEQYF
CDR3 DNA: TGTGCCAGTAGTATTGGGACAGGGACCTACGAGCAGTACTTC

clone size: .
V gene: TRBV20-1
D gene: TRBD1
J gene: TRBJ1-2
CDR3 protein: CGTDFYYGYTF
CDR3 DNA: TGCGGGACAGATTTTTACTATGGCTACACCTTC

clone size: .
V gene: TRBV27
D gene: .
J gene: TRBJ1-3
CDR3 protein: CASHCKRGLLKCGNTIYF
CDR3 DNA: TGTGCCAGCCATTGTAAACGGGGGCTTCTTAAATGTGGAAACACCATATATTTT

clone size: few
V gene: TRBV3-1/TRBV3-2
D gene: .
J gene: TRBJ2-7
CDR3 protein: CASSLPSRTYEQYF
CDR3 DNA: TGTGCCAGCAGTCTCCCCAGCAGGACCTACGAGCAGTACTTC

clone size: .
V gene: TRBV14
D gene: .
J gene: TRBJ2-3
CDR3 protein: CASSPLVVGLHPPPDTQYF
CDR3 DNA: TGTGCCAGCAGCCCTCTCGTCGTAGGACTACACCCACCGCCAGATACGCAGTATTTT

clone size: .
V gene: TRBV9
D gene: TRBD2
J gene: TRBJ2-1
CDR3 protein: CASSVALREGLNEQFF
CDR3 DNA: TGTGCCAGCAGCGTAGCCCTACGGGAGGGCCTCAATGAGCAGTTCTTC

clone size: .
V gene: TRBV28
D gene: .
J gene: TRBJ1-5
CDR3 protein: CASSLFRQHQPQHF
CDR3 DNA: TGTGCCAGCAGCCTCTTCAGGCAGCATCAGCCCCAGCATTTT

clone size: .
V gene: TRBV19
D gene: .
J gene: TRBJ2-2
CDR3 protein: CASSERGRRAFTGELFF
CDR3 DNA: TGTGCCAGTAGTGAGAGGGGTCGGAGGGCGTTCACCGGGGAGCTGTTTTTT

clone size: .
V gene: TRBV7-9
D gene: .
J gene: TRBJ1-2
CDR3 protein: CASSLDGKSYGYTF
CDR3 DNA: TGTGCCAGCAGCTTAGATGGCAAAAGCTATGGCTACACCTTC

clone size: .
V gene: TRBV4-1
D gene: .
J gene: TRBJ2-7
CDR3 protein: CASSQDGASLAYEQYF
CDR3 DNA: TGCGCCAGCAGCCAAGATGGTGCTAGCTTGGCCTACGAGCAGTACTTC

clone size: .
V gene: TRBV9
D gene: .
J gene: TRBJ2-7
CDR3 protein: CASSPTDAGRAIYEQYF
CDR3 DNA: TGTGCCAGCAGCCCAACAGACGCGGGACGAGCGATCTACGAGCAGTACTTC

clone size: .
V gene: TRBV10-3
D gene: TRBD2
J gene: TRBJ2-7
CDR3 protein: CAILAGGAYEQYF
CDR3 DNA: TGTGCCATCCTAGCGGGGGGGGCCTACGAGCAGTACTTC

clone size: few
V gene: TRBV13
D gene: .
J gene: TRBJ2-1
CDR3 protein: CASSSPSHSQPYNEQFF
CDR3 DNA: TGTGCCAGCAGCTCCCCCTCCCACAGCCAACCCTACAATGAGCAGTTCTTC

clone size: .
V gene: TRBV18
D gene: .
J gene: TRBJ2-7
CDR3 protein: CASSPLAGAYEQYF
CDR3 DNA: TGTGCCAGCTCACCACTGGCAGGGGCCTACGAGCAGTACTTC

clone size: .
V gene: TRBV5-1
D gene: .
J gene: TRBJ1-5
CDR3 protein: CASSLGGLGQPQHF
CDR3 DNA: TGCGCCAGCAGCTTGGGTGGATTGGGACAGCCCCAGCATTTT

clone size: .
V gene: TRBV6-2/TRBV6-3
D gene: .
J gene: TRBJ1-1
CDR3 protein: CASSFGATEAFF
CDR3 DNA: TGTGCCAGCAGTTTCGGGGCCACTGAAGCTTTCTTT

clone size: .
V gene: TRBV14
D gene: .
J gene: TRBJ2-1
CDR3 protein: CASSQVGTLYNEQFF
CDR3 DNA: TGTGCCAGCAGCCAAGTCGGGACTCTATACAATGAGCAGTTCTTC

clone size: .
V gene: TRBV18
D gene: .
J gene: TRBJ2-1
CDR3 protein: CASSPVLQGYEQFF
CDR3 DNA: TGTGCCAGCTCACCGGTTCTACAGGGATATGAGCAGTTCTTC

clone size: .
V gene: TRBV30
D gene: .
J gene: TRBJ2-7
CDR3 protein: CACHNQGDYEQYF
CDR3 DNA: TGTGCCTGCCATAACCAAGGGGACTACGAGCAGTACTTC

clone size: .
V gene: TRBV7-2
D gene: .
J gene: TRBJ1-2
CDR3 protein: CASSPPLSNYGYTF
CDR3 DNA: TGTGCCAGCAGTCCCCCCCTTTCTAACTATGGCTACACCTTC

clone size: few
V gene: TRBV5-1
D gene: .
J gene: TRBJ1-2
CDR3 protein: CASSFRDDLYGYTF
CDR3 DNA: TGCGCCAGCAGCTTCCGGGACGATCTTTATGGCTACACCTTC

clone size: once
V gene: TRBV18
D gene: TRBD1
J gene: TRBJ1-1
CDR3 protein: CASSPGQGVAEAFF
CDR3 DNA: TGTGCCAGCTCACCCGGACAGGGGGTTGCTGAAGCTTTCTTT

clone size: .
V gene: TRBV30
D gene: TRBD2
J gene: TRBJ2-1
CDR3 protein: CAWSRLASSYNEQFF
CDR3 DNA: TGTGCCTGGAGTCGACTAGCGAGCTCCTACAATGAGCAGTTCTTC